This record concerns one T cell receptor beta chain sequence. Antigen unknown. The data originate from a study of synovial regulatory T cells in juvenile arthritis. General study points: TCR diversity was lower in inflammation-associated blood Treg cells than in other blood Treg cells. CDR3 overlap with synovial Tregs was higher for iaTregs than other blood Tregs.

Donors were 11 juvenile idiopathic arthritis patients with active disease. Clones were read by immunoSEQ multiplex PCR, and TCRdb kept only the in-frame ones, dropping some. The sample table includes 7,000 to 8,000 clones. CDR3 length equals 15 residues. The entry carries no DNA sequence. CDR1 MDHEN and CDR2 SYDVKM come from the germline V gene. The clonotype originates from a donor younger than 30 with juvenile idiopathic arthritis. Input material: Treg cells from blood. Subset: remaining (HLA-DR-negative) circulating blood Treg cells. V and J are TRBV28 and TRBJ1-2; the TRBD1 assignment by TCRdb is unverifiable without DNA. This CDR3 reads CASTFRTGFNYGYTF.